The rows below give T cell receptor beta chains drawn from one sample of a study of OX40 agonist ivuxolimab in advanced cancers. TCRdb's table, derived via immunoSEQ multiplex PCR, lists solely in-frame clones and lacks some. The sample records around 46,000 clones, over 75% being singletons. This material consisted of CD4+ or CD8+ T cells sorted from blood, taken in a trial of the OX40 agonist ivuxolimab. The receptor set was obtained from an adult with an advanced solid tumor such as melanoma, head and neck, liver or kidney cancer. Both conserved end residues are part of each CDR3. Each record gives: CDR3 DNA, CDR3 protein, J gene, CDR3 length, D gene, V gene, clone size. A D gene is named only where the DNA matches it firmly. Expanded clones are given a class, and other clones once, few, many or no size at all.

TGTGCCAGCAGCATGTCAGGGGCCCTGAATCAGCCCCAGCATTTT | CASSMSGALNQPQHF | TRBJ1-5 | 15 | NA | TRBV6-1 | NA
TGTGCCAGCAGCGCTAGGGACAGAACCTATGGCTACACCTTC | CASSARDRTYGYTF | TRBJ1-2 | 14 | TRBD1 | TRBV7-2 | NA
TGTGCCAGCAGCCCCAGGGGGACCAAAAACTACGAGCAGTACTTC | CASSPRGTKNYEQYF | TRBJ2-7 | 15 | TRBD1 | TRBV5-4 | NA
TGTGCCTGGAGTGGTGACAGGGTTGGTGGTCAGCCCCAGCATTTT | CAWSGDRVGGQPQHF | TRBJ1-5 | 15 | TRBD1 | TRBV30 | NA
TGTGCCTGGAGAGGAGGACAGGGGGCTTACTATGGCTACACCTTC | CAWRGGQGAYYGYTF | TRBJ1-2 | 15 | TRBD1 | TRBV30 | NA
TGTGCCAGCAGCGTAGGAGTAGGGGGCTCGGCTCAGCCCCAGCATTTT | CASSVGVGGSAQPQHF | TRBJ1-5 | 16 | TRBD1 | TRBV9 | NA
TGTGCCAGCAGCTTAGATGGAGATAACTATGGCTACACCTTC | CASSLDGDNYGYTF | TRBJ1-2 | 14 | NA | TRBV7-6 | NA
TGTGCCAGCTCACCAATAGGCTACTACGAGCAGTACTTC | CASSPIGYYEQYF | TRBJ2-7 | 13 | NA | TRBV18 | NA
TGTGCCAGTGGCCAAGAGACCCAGTACTTC | CASGQETQYF | TRBJ2-5 | 10 | NA | TRBV2 | NA
TGTGCCAGCAGCGCCACCGGGACGGGGTATGGCTACACCTTC | CASSATGTGYGYTF | TRBJ1-2 | 14 | NA | TRBV9 | NA
TGTGCCAGTCCTCCCGCACATCCTCGTTCGGCCTACGAGCAGTACTTC | CASPPAHPRSAYEQYF | TRBJ2-7 | 16 | NA | TRBV19 | NA
TGTGCCAGCAGCAATACACAGGGGGCCAACGAGCAGTACTTC | CASSNTQGANEQYF | TRBJ2-7 | 14 | TRBD1 | TRBV6-5 | NA
TGTGCCAGCAGTGTGGTTAGCGGGGGAGGAGATTACAATGAGCAGTTCTTC | CASSVVSGGGDYNEQFF | TRBJ2-1 | 17 | TRBD2 | TRBV6-4 | few
TGTGCCATCAGTGAGTCGTGGGGAGATGGCTACACCTTC | CAISESWGDGYTF | TRBJ1-2 | 13 | NA | TRBV10-3 | NA
TGCAGCGTTGAAGTAGGGTTCTCTGGGGCCAACGTCCTGACTTTC | CSVEVGFSGANVLTF | TRBJ2-6 | 15 | NA | TRBV29-1 | NA
TGTGCCAGCAGTCCAAGACAGGGCGGTTCTGGAAACACCATATATTTT | CASSPRQGGSGNTIYF | TRBJ1-3 | 16 | TRBD1 | TRBV5-5 | NA
TGTGCCATCAGTGAGTCTGGGGGGGACACTGAAGCTTTCTTT | CAISESGGDTEAFF | TRBJ1-1 | 14 | NA | TRBV10-3 | NA
TGTGCCAGCAGCGTACTGACAACCGGGGAGCTGTTTTTT | CASSVLTTGELFF | TRBJ2-2 | 13 | NA | TRBV2 | once
TGTGCTAGCAGCTTAGGCCTAGCGGGGGGGCCGGCAGATACGCAGTATTTT | CASSLGLAGGPADTQYF | TRBJ2-3 | 17 | TRBD2 | TRBV7-7 | NA
TGCGCCAGCAGCCAAGGGAGTGGCAGGGTAAGGGAGACCCAGTACTTC | CASSQGSGRVRETQYF | TRBJ2-5 | 16 | NA | TRBV4-1 | NA
TGTGCCAGCAGTGGGGAGTTCGCAGATACGCAGTATTTT | CASSGEFADTQYF | TRBJ2-3 | 13 | NA | TRBV2 | NA
TGTGCCAGTAGTATCGGGCCGGGCACTGAAGCTTTCTTT | CASSIGPGTEAFF | TRBJ1-1 | 13 | NA | TRBV19 | NA
TGTGCCAGCAGTTTACTCCGGGCCCGGAACACTGAAGCTTTCTTT | CASSLLRARNTEAFF | TRBJ1-1 | 15 | NA | TRBV6-5 | NA
TGTGCCAGCAGTTCCACAGATACGCAGTATTTT | CASSSTDTQYF | TRBJ2-3 | 11 | NA | TRBV6-5 | NA
TGCGCCAGCAGCTTCGCCGGGACAGGCGATCAGACGAACACTGAAGCTTTCTTT | CASSFAGTGDQTNTEAFF | TRBJ1-1 | 18 | TRBD1 | TRBV5-1 | NA
TGCGCCAGCAGCCAAGAAGGACGGAGAAACATTCAGTACTTC | CASSQEGRRNIQYF | TRBJ2-4 | 14 | NA | TRBV4-3 | NA
TGTGCCAGCAGCTTAGGTGGGACAACCTACGAGCAGTACTTC | CASSLGGTTYEQYF | TRBJ2-7 | 14 | NA | TRBV11-3 | NA
TGTGCCTGGAGTGTTCAGGGTGCTTTAGCCAAAAACATTCAGTACTTC | CAWSVQGALAKNIQYF | TRBJ2-4 | 16 | NA | TRBV30 | NA
TGCAGCGTTTCTCCAAATGTCTATGGCTACACCTTC | CSVSPNVYGYTF | TRBJ1-2 | 12 | NA | TRBV29-1 | NA
TGTGCCAGCAGTTACTCCAGTCGGGAGAGTGAGCAGTTCTTC | CASSYSSRESEQFF | TRBJ2-1 | 14 | NA | TRBV6-5 | once
TGTGCCAGCCTACTCCGGGGGCTTAATGAAAAACTGTTTTTT | CASLLRGLNEKLFF | TRBJ1-4 | 14 | NA | TRBV2 | NA
TGCGCCAGCAGCCAAGAGGGGTGGACAGGGGGCAATATTGATACGCAGTATTTT | CASSQEGWTGGNIDTQYF | TRBJ2-3 | 18 | TRBD1 | TRBV4-1 | NA
TGTGCCAGCAGCTTAGAGGGGGGCCTCACAGATACGCAGTATTTT | CASSLEGGLTDTQYF | TRBJ2-3 | 15 | NA | TRBV7-9 | NA
TGTGCCAGCAGGACCTCGGGAAATACAAACACTGAAGCTTTCTTT | CASRTSGNTNTEAFF | TRBJ1-1 | 15 | NA | TRBV28 | NA
TGCGCCAGCAGCCCTCCCGACAGGGCTGGCTACACCTTC | CASSPPDRAGYTF | TRBJ1-2 | 13 | TRBD1 | TRBV4-1 | few
TGTGCCAGCAACAATCAGCGGGATGGCTCCTACGAGCAGTACTTC | CASNNQRDGSYEQYF | TRBJ2-7 | 15 | TRBD2 | TRBV9 | NA
TGTGCTAGCAGTCCGACTGTGTTGAGCTCCTACAATGAGCAGTTCTTC | CASSPTVLSSYNEQFF | TRBJ2-1 | 16 | NA | TRBV7-7 | NA
TGTGCCAGCAGTTACTCGGCAGGGAAAGGCTACACCTTC | CASSYSAGKGYTF | TRBJ1-2 | 13 | NA | TRBV6-6 | NA
TGCGCCAGCTGGACAGGCCTAGGGGGTGAAGCTTTCTTT | CASWTGLGGEAFF | TRBJ1-1 | 13 | TRBD1 | TRBV10-2 | NA
TGTGCCAGCAGCTTGGCCGGGACACACTCTGGAAACACCATATATTTT | CASSLAGTHSGNTIYF | TRBJ1-3 | 16 | NA | TRBV5-4 | NA
TGCGCCAGCAGCCATCTTCGGGGTCCTCGATCCGTTTGGGCCCTCCACTTT | CASSHLRGPRSVWALHF | TRBJ1-6 | 17 | NA | TRBV4-1 | few
TGTGCCAGCAGGCTGCCTGACAGTTCCGATTACGAGCAGTACTTC | CASRLPDSSDYEQYF | TRBJ2-7 | 15 | NA | TRBV6-6 | NA
TGTGCCAGTAGTACCTGGACAGGGCCCCAGCATTTT | CASSTWTGPQHF | TRBJ1-5 | 12 | TRBD1 | TRBV19 | NA
TGTGCCAGTAGTCCTGGTTTGCAGCGGGGGGGTGGAGAGACCCAGTACTTC | CASSPGLQRGGGETQYF | TRBJ2-5 | 17 | TRBD2 | TRBV19 | NA
TGTGCCAGCAGTGATCTCAGCGGGACCGAGTCGATTTCCGAGCAGTACTTC | CASSDLSGTESISEQYF | TRBJ2-7 | 17 | TRBD2 | TRBV6-1 | NA
TGTGCCAGCTCTGGGGCCGTTAGCACAGATACGCAGTATTTT | CASSGAVSTDTQYF | TRBJ2-3 | 14 | NA | TRBV27 | NA
TGCGCCAGCAGCTTGGTCGGCGCGCACACTGAAGCTTTCTTT | CASSLVGAHTEAFF | TRBJ1-1 | 14 | NA | TRBV5-1 | NA
TGTGCCAGCAGCGTACGAATCTACCCCGGGCCCATAAATAACAATGAGCAGTTCTTC | CASSVRIYPGPINNNEQFF | TRBJ2-1 | 19 | NA | TRBV9 | once
TGTGCCAGCAGTTCCTCACGGGACAGGGATCAAGAGACCCAGTACTTC | CASSSSRDRDQETQYF | TRBJ2-5 | 16 | TRBD1 | TRBV6-5 | NA
TGTGCCAGCAGCGCCGGGCCTTATAATTCACCCCTCCACTTT | CASSAGPYNSPLHF | TRBJ1-6 | 14 | NA | TRBV6-5 | NA
TGTGCCAGCAGCGGAGCCCTGGGGGGACGGAAATATGGCTACACCTTC | CASSGALGGRKYGYTF | TRBJ1-2 | 16 | NA | TRBV9 | once
TGCGCCAGCAGCACAAACGGACAGGGCAGTAATGAAAAACTGTTTTTT | CASSTNGQGSNEKLFF | TRBJ1-4 | 16 | TRBD1 | TRBV5-1 | NA